The 18 T cell receptor beta chains below all came from one sample that was sequenced in a study of T cell responses to AZD1222 COVID-19 vaccine. Libraries were prepared by immunoSEQ multiplex PCR; TCRdb keeps only in-frame clonotypes and omits some of them. This sample has around 140,000 clones, with roughly nine tenths found just once. Sequenced here: peripheral blood, sampled 28 days after the second AZD1222 dose. These receptors came from an adult who received the AZD1222 COVID-19 vaccine.

The CDR3 protein is CASSPKEGTDTQYF. The CDR3 DNA is TGTGCCAGCAGCCCCAAGGAGGGCACAGATACGCAGTATTTT. The genes are TRBV7-8 and TRBJ2-3; D might be TRBD2 (5 bases). Germline CDR1 SGHVS, CDR2 FQNEAQ. V lost 5 bases and J lost 1, with 10 bases in between. The CDR3 runs to 14 residues.

The gene calls are TRBV5-6 and TRBJ2-7; D call uncertain. Germline loops: CDR1 SGHDT, CDR2 YYEEEE. V lost 1 base and J 4 bases, leaving 6 bases between the germline ends. The CDR3 length is 12 residues. The CDR3 nucleotides are TGTGCCAGCAGCTTGTTAGGTTACGAGCAGTACTTC. Amino acid sequence: CASSLLGYEQYF. Full variable domain (remainder filled in from reference TRBV5-6 and TRBJ2-7): DAGVTQSPTHLIKTRGQQVTLRCSPKSGHDTVSWYQQALGQGPQFIFQYYEEEERQRGNFPDRFSGHQFPNYSSELNVNALLLGDSALYLCASSLLGYEQYFGPGTRLTVT.

The chain uses TRBV7-6 and TRBJ2-6; D unclear. CDR1 and CDR2 from the germline V gene are SGHVS and FNYEAQ. The V and J ends lost 5 bases and 0 bases respectively, with 14 bases between them. The CDR3 has 17 residues. The CDR3 region is CASSPTPSRSGANVLTF. CDR3 DNA sequence: TGTGCCAGCAGCCCCACTCCATCCCGCTCTGGGGCCAACGTCCTGACTTTC. Combining the CDR3 with reference TRBV7-6 and TRBJ2-6 gives the whole variable domain GAGVSQSPRYKVTKRGQDVALRCDPISGHVSLYWYRQALGQGPEFLTYFNYEAQQDKSGLPNDRFSAERPEGSISTLTIQRTEQRDSAMYRCASSPTPSRSGANVLTFGAGSRLTVL.

CDR3 sequence reads: CASRQDSYEQYF. DNA for the CDR3: TGTGCCAGCAGACAGGACTCCTACGAGCAGTACTTC. This sequence joins TRBV6-1 and TRBJ2-7; a possible D gene is TRBD1 (5 bases). The CDR3 length is 12 residues. V was cut by 6 bases and J by 0 bases, with 6 bases left in between. CDR1 MNHNS and CDR2 SASEGT come from the germline V gene.

For this clone: The junction departs from germline at one end; a sequencing error may be responsible. The chain uses TRBV28 and TRBJ2-3, with D perhaps TRBD1 (6 bases). CDR1 and CDR2 from the germline V gene are MDHEN and SYDVKM. The CDR3 runs to 15 residues. The CDR3 reads CASGLQGYSTDTQYF. In DNA, the CDR3 is TGTGCCAGCGGTTTACAGGGATACTCCACAGATACGCAGTATTTT.

J is TRBJ1-2 and V is TRBV5-5, with TRBD1 matching over 9 bases. The germline V gene has CDR1 SGHKS and CDR2 YYEKEE (reference sequence). The V segment lost 0 bases and the J segment 7 bases; nucleotides outside the gene matches: 10. The CDR3 runs 16 residues. The CDR3 loop reads CASSLGGTGSLGGYTF. CDR3 coding DNA: TGTGCCAGCAGCTTGGGAGGGACAGGGTCCTTAGGTGGCTACACCTTC.

The gene calls are TRBV29-1 and TRBJ1-4; D is possibly TRBD1 (6 bases). With 6 bases removed from V and 8 bases from J, the gap between germline ends came to 13 bases. Germline loops: CDR1 SQVTM, CDR2 ANQGSEA. The CDR3 length is 12 residues. The CDR3 loop reads CSVGGRREKLFF. The CDR3 nucleotides are TGCAGCGTCGGGGGGCGACGCGAAAAACTGTTTTTT.

This chain links TRBV19 with TRBJ2-1; D may be TRBD2 (6 bases). This CDR3 contains 17 residues. Germline V gives CDR1 LNHDA, CDR2 SQIVND (reference sequence). V was trimmed by 8 bases and J by 4 bases, leaving 24 bases between them. This CDR3 is CASLRLWGRKFYNEQFF. CDR3 coding DNA: TGTGCCAGTCTTCGGCTGTGGGGGAGGAAGTTTTACAATGAGCAGTTCTTC.

The count of this clone is one. The chain links TRBV5-8 to TRBJ2-7, with D hard to call. The CDR3 totals 12 residues. In germline, CDR1 is SGHTS, CDR2 YDEGEE. V shed 0 bases and J shed 2 bases, with 3 bases lying between them. The CDR3 region is CASSLVAYEQYF. In nucleotides, the CDR3 is TGTGCCAGCAGCTTGGTTGCCTACGAGCAGTACTTC.

This clone has just one count. The rearrangement links TRBV4-3 to TRBJ2-4; D not certain. Trimming stripped 1 base from V and 6 bases from J, with 10 bases between. The CDR3 has 14 residues. Germline-derived CDR1 and CDR2 are LGHNA and YSLEER. In nucleotides, the CDR3 is TGCGCCAGCAGCCAAGGTCCAGAAATAAACATTCAGTACTTC. It yields the protein CASSQGPEINIQYF.

The chain has TRBV18 and TRBJ1-2, with D perhaps TRBD1 (5 bases). Per germline, CDR1 KGHSH and CDR2 LQKENI. The CDR3 spans 16 residues. V was shortened by 3 bases and J by 3 bases, with 17 bases between the two germline ends. The CDR3 bases are TGTGCCAGCTCACCCACCGGGGCCCGAGGGGACTATGGCTACACCTTC. This encodes CASSPTGARGDYGYTF.

This chain connects TRBV9 to TRBJ2-2; a weak D match, TRBD1 (5 bases). This CDR3 spans 15 amino acids. Germline V gene data show CDR1 as SGDLS and CDR2 as YYNGEE. V lost 0 bases, J lost 5 bases, and 11 bases lay in between. The CDR3 DNA reads as TGTGCCAGCAGCGTAGCTCAGGGTCGAACCGGGGAGCTGTTTTTT. This codes for CASSVAQGRTGELFF.

This chain uses TRBV11-2 with TRBJ1-6; tentatively, D is TRBD1 (6 bases). Germline CDR1 reads SGHAT; CDR2 reads FQNNGV. The V end lost 5 bases, the J end lost 7 bases, and 15 bases lay between the germline ends. The CDR3 spans 15 residues. The CDR3 nucleotides are TGTGCCAGCAGCCGATCAACAGGGACCAATTCACCCCTCCACTTT. It is translated as CASSRSTGTNSPLHF.

The rearrangement links TRBV28 to TRBJ2-3, with 16 bases identical to TRBD2. Germline CDR1 reads MDHEN; CDR2 reads SYDVKM. V lost 0 bases, J lost 1 base, and 1 base stayed unmatched. The CDR3 is 18 amino acids. The CDR3: CASSLWGLAGGGTDTQYF. The CDR3 coding sequence is TGTGCCAGCAGTTTATGGGGACTAGCGGGAGGGGGCACAGATACGCAGTATTTT.

The chain employs TRBV15 and TRBJ1-5; D unclear. With 0 bases removed from V and 2 bases from J, the gap between germline ends came to 8 bases. The V gene's germline CDR1 is LNHNV and CDR2 YYDKDF (reference sequence). There are 15 residues in the CDR3. CDR3 amino acids: CATSREGFGNQPQHF. In DNA form, the CDR3 reads TGTGCCACCAGCAGAGAGGGGTTCGGCAATCAGCCCCAGCATTTT. The full variable domain, in which reference TRBV15 and TRBJ1-5 provide the parts outside the CDR3, is DAMVIQNPRYQVTQFGKPVTLSCSQTLNHNVMYWYQQKSSQAPKLLFHYYDKDFNNEADTPDNFQSRRPNTSFCFLDIRSPGLGDTAMYLCATSREGFGNQPQHFGDGTRLSIL.

CDR3 protein: CASPGQGGTGELFF. The CDR3 DNA is TGTGCCAGCCCGGGACAGGGGGGCACCGGGGAGCTGTTTTTT. The chain employs TRBV7-9 and TRBJ2-2, with 11 bases that match TRBD1. The trim removed 8 bases at V and 4 bases at J, leaving 3 bases unmatched. This CDR3 is 14 amino acids long. In germline, CDR1 is SEHNR, CDR2 FQNEAQ (reference sequence).

V gene TRBV16 combines with J gene TRBJ2-7; D is perhaps TRBD2 (6 bases). Germline V gene lookup returns CDR1 KGHSY and CDR2 FQNENV. The CDR3 is 14 residues long. V lost 3 bases, J lost 2 bases, and 11 bases lay in between. Here the CDR3 DNA reads TGTGCCAGCAGCCAGTGGAGGGCAACCTACGAGCAGTACTTC. Protein product: CASSQWRATYEQYF.

The chain couples TRBV10-3 to TRBJ2-4; no clear D. The length of the CDR3 is 13 residues. Germline CDR1 and CDR2: ENHRY and SYGVKD. V lost 2 bases and J lost 13, with 15 bases in between. As DNA, the CDR3 is TGTGCCATCAGTGAGGATCTAGGCCCAAGCCAGTACTTC. Residues: CAISEDLGPSQYF.